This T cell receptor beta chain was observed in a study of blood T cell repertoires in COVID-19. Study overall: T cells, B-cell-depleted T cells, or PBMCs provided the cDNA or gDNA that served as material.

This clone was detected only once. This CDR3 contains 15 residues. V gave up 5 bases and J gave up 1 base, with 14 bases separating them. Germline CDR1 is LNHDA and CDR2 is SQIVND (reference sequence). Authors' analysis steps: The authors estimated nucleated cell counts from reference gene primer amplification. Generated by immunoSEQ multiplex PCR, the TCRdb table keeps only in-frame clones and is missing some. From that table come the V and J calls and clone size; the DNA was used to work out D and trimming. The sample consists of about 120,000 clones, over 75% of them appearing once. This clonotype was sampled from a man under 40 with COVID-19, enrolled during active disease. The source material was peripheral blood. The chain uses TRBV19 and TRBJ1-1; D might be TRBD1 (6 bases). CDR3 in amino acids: CASSAPGHQNTEAFF. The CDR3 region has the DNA TGTGCCAGTAGTGCACCGGGACACCAGAACACTGAAGCTTTCTTT.